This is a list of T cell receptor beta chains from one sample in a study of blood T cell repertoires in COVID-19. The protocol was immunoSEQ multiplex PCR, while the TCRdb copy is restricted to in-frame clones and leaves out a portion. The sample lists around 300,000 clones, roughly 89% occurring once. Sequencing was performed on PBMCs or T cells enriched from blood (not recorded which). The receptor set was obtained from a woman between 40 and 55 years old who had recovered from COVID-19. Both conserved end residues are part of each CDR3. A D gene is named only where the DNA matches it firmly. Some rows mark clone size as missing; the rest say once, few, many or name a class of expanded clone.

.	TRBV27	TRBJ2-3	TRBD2	CARGLAGGSGTDTQYF	TGTGCCAGGGGACTAGCGGGAGGTAGTGGCACAGATACGCAGTATTTT
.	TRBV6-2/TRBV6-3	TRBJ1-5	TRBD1	CASSSTGSDQPQHF	TGTGCCAGCAGTTCGACAGGGTCCGATCAGCCCCAGCATTTT
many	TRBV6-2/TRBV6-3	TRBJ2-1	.	CASSPLMGPPNEQFF	TGTGCCAGCAGTCCCTTGATGGGGCCGCCCAATGAGCAGTTCTTC
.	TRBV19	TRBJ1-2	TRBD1	CASRTGFGTGQGYTF	TGTGCCAGTAGGACCGGCTTTGGGACAGGCCAGGGCTACACCTTC
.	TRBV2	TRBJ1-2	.	CASRMGTGAHTF	TGTGCCAGCAGAATGGGTACGGGAGCCCACACCTTC
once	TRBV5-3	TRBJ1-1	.	CARSLLDTEAFF	TGTGCCAGAAGCTTGCTCGACACTGAAGCTTTCTTT
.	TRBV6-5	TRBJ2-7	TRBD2	CASRTSAFSYEQYF	TGTGCCAGCAGGACTAGCGCCTTCTCCTACGAGCAGTACTTC
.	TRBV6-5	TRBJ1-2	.	CASSYSNNGGGYTF	TGTGCCAGCAGTTACTCGAATAACGGAGGTGGCTACACCTTC
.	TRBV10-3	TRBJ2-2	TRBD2	CAISEAAGGPGELFF	TGTGCCATCAGTGAGGCAGCGGGAGGTCCCGGGGAGCTGTTTTTT
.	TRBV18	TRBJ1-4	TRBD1	CASSPAGTAAEKLFF	TGTGCCAGCTCACCGGCCGGGACAGCGGCAGAAAAACTGTTTTTT
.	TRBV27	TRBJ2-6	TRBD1	CASTWGQGAGANVLTF	TGTGCCAGCACTTGGGGGCAGGGGGCTGGGGCCAACGTCCTGACTTTC
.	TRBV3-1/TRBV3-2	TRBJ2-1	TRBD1	CASSPTGDEQFF	TGTGCCAGCAGCCCCACAGGGGATGAGCAGTTCTTC
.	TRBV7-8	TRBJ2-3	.	CASSEIGRASTDTQYF	TGTGCCAGCAGCGAGATCGGCAGGGCTAGCACAGATACGCAGTATTTT
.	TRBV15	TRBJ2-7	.	CATSREHGAYEQYF	TGTGCCACCAGCAGGGAGCACGGAGCCTACGAGCAGTACTTC
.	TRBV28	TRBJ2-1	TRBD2	CASSLMASGGAYNEQFF	TGTGCCAGCAGTTTAATGGCTAGCGGGGGGGCTTACAATGAGCAGTTCTTC
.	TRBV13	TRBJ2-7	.	CASSVGNSYEQYF	TGTGCCAGCAGCGTCGGGAACTCCTACGAGCAGTACTTC
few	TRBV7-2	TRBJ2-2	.	CASSRTGSGELFF	TGTGCCAGCAGCCGTACAGGTTCCGGGGAGCTGTTTTTT
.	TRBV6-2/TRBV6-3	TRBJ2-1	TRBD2	CASSYPAGTSGRARDEQFF	TGTGCCAGCAGTTACCCAGCCGGGACTAGCGGGAGGGCTAGAGATGAGCAGTTCTTC
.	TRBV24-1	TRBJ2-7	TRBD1	CATSDLGTGEQYF	TGTGCCACCAGTGATTTGGGGACAGGCGAGCAGTACTTC
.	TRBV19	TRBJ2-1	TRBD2	CASSIERWGTSHSYNEQFF	TGTGCCAGTAGTATAGAGCGGTGGGGGACTAGCCACTCCTACAATGAGCAGTTCTTC
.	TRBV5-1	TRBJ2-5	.	CASSLLMGRETQYF	TGCGCCAGCAGCCTCCTGATGGGGAGGGAGACCCAGTACTTC
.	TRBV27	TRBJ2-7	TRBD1	CASSPRTGGWVYEQYF	TGTGCCAGCAGTCCCCGGACAGGAGGATGGGTGTACGAGCAGTACTTC
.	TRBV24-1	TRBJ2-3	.	CATSDATSPDTQYF	TGTGCCACCAGTGATGCGACAAGTCCAGATACGCAGTATTTT
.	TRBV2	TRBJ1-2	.	CASSSTVPWGYTF	TGTGCCAGCAGTTCGACAGTTCCTTGGGGCTACACCTTC
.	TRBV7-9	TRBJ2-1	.	CASSLDDFYNEQFF	TGTGCCAGCAGCTTAGATGACTTCTACAATGAGCAGTTCTTC
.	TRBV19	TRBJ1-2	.	CASSARVWLVGGYTF	TGTGCCAGTAGTGCGCGGGTGTGGCTCGTGGGCGGCTACACCTTC
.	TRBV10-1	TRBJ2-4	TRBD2	CASSESIAGDIQYF	TGCGCCAGCAGTGAGTCGATAGCGGGAGACATTCAGTACTTC
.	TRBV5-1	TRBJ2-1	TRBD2	CASSRGEGSGGGGNEQFF	TGCGCCAGCAGCCGTGGGGAGGGATCCGGAGGAGGAGGCAATGAGCAGTTCTTC
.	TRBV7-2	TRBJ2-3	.	CASSLIGGDTQYF	TGTGCCAGCAGCTTGATCGGTGGAGATACGCAGTATTTT
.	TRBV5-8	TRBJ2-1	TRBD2	CASSLEGTSGSGSEQFF	TGTGCCAGCAGCTTGGAGGGGACTAGCGGGAGTGGGAGTGAGCAGTTCTTC
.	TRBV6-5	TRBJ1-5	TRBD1	CATGQGSSSNQPQHF	TGTGCCACCGGACAGGGGTCATCTAGCAATCAGCCCCAGCATTTT
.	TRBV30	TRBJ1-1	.	CACWETEAFF	TGTGCCTGTTGGGAGACTGAAGCTTTCTTT
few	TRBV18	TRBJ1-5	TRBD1	CASSPRQGNSNQPQHF	TGTGCCAGCTCACCCCGACAGGGAAATAGCAATCAGCCCCAGCATTTT